A selection of T cell receptor beta chains follows, all from one sample in a study of CD8+CD57+ T cells in acquired aplastic anemia. From the reads, TCRdb called clonotypes with MiXCR, one entry per CDR3 protein. The sample consists of around 200,000 distinct CDR3 sequences, approximately 50% of them appearing once. Input material: sorted CD4+, CD8+, or CD8+CD57+ T cells (not recorded which) from PBMCs. The receptors shown here come from a human donor in good health, serving as a control. Both conserved end residues are trimmed from each CDR3. Each record gives: D gene, V gene, J gene, CDR3 protein. D genes are given only for firm matches.

>NA|TRBV2|TRBJ2-5
ASSGGTGLFCAGLGGRDQETQY
>NA|TRBV20-1|TRBJ1-2
SARDIKGTYGYT
>NA|TRBV20-1|TRBJ2-1
SANKPYNEQF
>TRBD1|TRBV5-1|TRBJ2-7
ASSLTGGRHEQY
>TRBD1|TRBV7-9|TRBJ2-7
ASSLDRANYEQY
>NA|TRBV5-1|TRBJ2-1
ASSLISGNEQF
>NA|TRBV5-1|TRBJ1-1
ASSPSKATEAF
>NA|TRBV15|TRBJ2-5
ATMTVWVTQY
>NA|TRBV24-1|TRBJ2-3
ATSDPPSDTQY
>NA|TRBV6-6|TRBJ2-7
ASSYGRGHNYEQY
>NA|TRBV7-2|TRBJ2-1
ASSLTYNEQF
>NA|TRBV12-5|TRBJ2-7
ASSLGQTYEQY
>TRBD1|TRBV19|TRBJ1-1
ASSLRDRGPTEAF
>TRBD2|TRBV10-3|TRBJ2-1
AISDTSGLAGYNEQF
>NA|TRBV9|TRBJ1-3
ASSVDVGLEPGNTIY
>NA|TRBV3-2|TRBJ1-2
ASSQEADPNGYT
>NA|TRBV7-2|TRBJ1-6
ASSLGGLSTPLH
>NA|TRBV7-2|TRBJ2-3
ASSLGGRGTQY
>NA|TRBV9|TRBJ2-1
ASSAGTLSYNEQF
>TRBD2|TRBV6-5|TRBJ2-1
ASRLAGAISFTYEQF
>TRBD1|TRBV5-1|TRBJ1-1
ASSHDRVGREHRGAF
>TRBD2|TRBV7-2|TRBJ2-5
ASSAGTSGGETQY
>TRBD1|TRBV7-2|TRBJ1-2
ASSLGGDRAFNYGYT
>TRBD2|TRBV5-4|TRBJ2-2
ASSAGLAGGPNTGELF
>TRBD2|TRBV14|TRBJ2-7
ASRLAGGSYEQY
>TRBD1|TRBV10-2|TRBJ2-7
ASNAGTGGVEQY
>TRBD1|TRBV19|TRBJ1-1
ASSRTGLNTEAF
>NA|TRBV7-2|TRBJ2-7
ASSLSRRYEQY
>NA|TRBV10-1|TRBJ2-7
ASSEWEQNEQY
>TRBD1|TRBV10-3|TRBJ1-5
AISADRVGQPQH
>NA|TRBV10-3|TRBJ2-7
AISAEADEQY
>TRBD2|TRBV20-1|TRBJ2-2
SARTSGGAASTGELF
>NA|TRBV2|TRBJ2-7
ASSEAPPVLRGHTYEQY
>TRBD1|TRBV29-1|TRBJ2-7
SVGQGFNEQY
>NA|TRBV6-6|TRBJ1-5
ASKRGVGQPQH
>TRBD2|TRBV20-1|TRBJ2-5
SARIAAGGPQETQY
>NA|TRBV2|TRBJ2-7
ASSLGLGGYEQY
>NA|TRBV15|NA
ATSRDPGETQY
>NA|TRBV7-8|TRBJ2-5
ASSKTDYQETQY
>NA|TRBV5-1|TRBJ2-7
ASSLSGDRSYEQY
>NA|TRBV7-9|TRBJ1-6
ASSQVRGWMRSPLH
>NA|TRBV29-1|TRBJ1-2
SVERGGGGYGYT
>TRBD1|TRBV20-1|TRBJ1-2
SASRGLEGYT
>NA|TRBV6-5|TRBJ1-1
ASSRRQQNTEAF
>NA|TRBV7-7|TRBJ1-1
ASSSRPDTEAF
>TRBD1|TRBV7-9|TRBJ2-1
ASSRTGQGSSYNEQF
>TRBD1|TRBV20-1|TRBJ1-2
SARTTGGAGGYT
>NA|TRBV5-5|TRBJ1-2
ASKPWGHYGYT
>NA|TRBV20-1|TRBJ2-5
SVQGERTQY
>NA|TRBV2|TRBJ1-5
ASMRDSNQPQH
>NA|TRBV19|TRBJ1-2
ASSTSGAGPYGYT
>NA|TRBV3-1|TRBJ2-7
ASSHKGSGKKISYEQY